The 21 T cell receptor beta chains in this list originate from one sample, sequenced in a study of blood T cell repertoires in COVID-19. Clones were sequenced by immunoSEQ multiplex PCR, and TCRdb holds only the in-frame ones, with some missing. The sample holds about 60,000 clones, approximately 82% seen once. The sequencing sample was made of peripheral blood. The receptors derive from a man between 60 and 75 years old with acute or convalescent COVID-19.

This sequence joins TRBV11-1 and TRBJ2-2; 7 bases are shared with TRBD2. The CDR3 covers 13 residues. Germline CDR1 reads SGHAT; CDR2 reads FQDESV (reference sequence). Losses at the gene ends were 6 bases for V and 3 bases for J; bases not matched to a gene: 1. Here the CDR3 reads CASSRGDTGELFF. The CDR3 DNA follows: TGTGCCAGCAGTCGGGGGGACACCGGGGAGCTGTTTTTT.

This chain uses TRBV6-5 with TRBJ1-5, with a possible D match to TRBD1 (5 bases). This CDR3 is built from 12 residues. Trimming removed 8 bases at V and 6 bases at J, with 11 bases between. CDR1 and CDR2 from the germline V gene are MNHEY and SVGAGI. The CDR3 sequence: CASAVGVQPQHF. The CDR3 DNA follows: TGTGCCAGCGCCGTAGGGGTTCAGCCCCAGCATTTT.

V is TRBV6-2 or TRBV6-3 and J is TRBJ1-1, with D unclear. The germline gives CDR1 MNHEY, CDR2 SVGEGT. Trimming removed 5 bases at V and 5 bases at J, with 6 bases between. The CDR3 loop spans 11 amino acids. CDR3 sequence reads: CASSHGTEAFF. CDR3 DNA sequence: TGTGCCAGCAGTCACGGGACTGAAGCTTTCTTT.

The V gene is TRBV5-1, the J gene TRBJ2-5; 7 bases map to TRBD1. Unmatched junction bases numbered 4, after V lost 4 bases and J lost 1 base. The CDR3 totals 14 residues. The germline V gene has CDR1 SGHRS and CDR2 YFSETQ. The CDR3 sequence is CASSPGTAQETQYF. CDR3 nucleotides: TGCGCCAGCAGCCCCGGGACAGCCCAAGAGACCCAGTACTTC.

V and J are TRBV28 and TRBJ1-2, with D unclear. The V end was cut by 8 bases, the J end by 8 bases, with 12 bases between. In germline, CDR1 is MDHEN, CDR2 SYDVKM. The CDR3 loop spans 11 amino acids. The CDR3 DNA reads TGTGCCAGCGGTCCCGCAGTGGGCTACACCTTC. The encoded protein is CASGPAVGYTF.

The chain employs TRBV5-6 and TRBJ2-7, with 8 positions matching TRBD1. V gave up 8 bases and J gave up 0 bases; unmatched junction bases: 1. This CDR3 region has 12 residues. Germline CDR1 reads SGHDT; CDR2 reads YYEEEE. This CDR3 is CASDRGSYEQYF. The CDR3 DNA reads TGTGCCAGTGACAGGGGCTCCTACGAGCAGTACTTC. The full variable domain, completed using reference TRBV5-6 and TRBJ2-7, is DAGVTQSPTHLIKTRGQQVTLRCSPKSGHDTVSWYQQALGQGPQFIFQYYEEEERQRGNFPDRFSGHQFPNYSSELNVNALLLGDSALYLCASDRGSYEQYFGPGTRLTVT.

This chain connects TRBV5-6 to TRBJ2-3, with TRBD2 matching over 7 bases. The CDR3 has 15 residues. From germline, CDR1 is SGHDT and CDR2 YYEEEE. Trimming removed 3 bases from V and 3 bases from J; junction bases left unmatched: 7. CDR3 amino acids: CASSSPGGKTDTQYF. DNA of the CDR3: TGTGCCAGCAGCTCCCCGGGGGGAAAGACAGATACGCAGTATTTT.

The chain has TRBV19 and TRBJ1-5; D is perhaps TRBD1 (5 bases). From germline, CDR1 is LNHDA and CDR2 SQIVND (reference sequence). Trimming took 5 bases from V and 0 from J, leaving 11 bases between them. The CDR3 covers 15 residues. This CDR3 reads CASSAGVLSNQPQHF. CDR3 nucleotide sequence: TGTGCCAGTAGTGCGGGGGTTCTTAGCAATCAGCCCCAGCATTTT. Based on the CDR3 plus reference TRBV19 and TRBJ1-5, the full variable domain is DGGITQSPKYLFRKEGQNVTLSCEQNLNHDAMYWYRQDPGQGLRLIYYSQIVNDFQKGDIAEGYSVSREKKESFPLTVTSAQKNPTAFYLCASSAGVLSNQPQHFGDGTRLSIL.

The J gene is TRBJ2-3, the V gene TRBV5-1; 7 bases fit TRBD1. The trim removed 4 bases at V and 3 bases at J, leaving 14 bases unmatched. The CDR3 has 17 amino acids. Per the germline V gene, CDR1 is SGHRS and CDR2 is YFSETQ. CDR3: CASSQGPTGVGTDTQYF. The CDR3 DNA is TGCGCCAGCAGCCAGGGTCCAACAGGGGTAGGGACAGATACGCAGTATTTT.

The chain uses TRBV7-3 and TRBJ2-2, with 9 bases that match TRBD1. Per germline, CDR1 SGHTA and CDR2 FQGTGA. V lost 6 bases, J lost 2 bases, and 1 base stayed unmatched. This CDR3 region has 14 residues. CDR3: CASRDRGNTGELFF. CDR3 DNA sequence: TGTGCCAGCAGGGACAGGGGAAACACCGGGGAGCTGTTTTTT.

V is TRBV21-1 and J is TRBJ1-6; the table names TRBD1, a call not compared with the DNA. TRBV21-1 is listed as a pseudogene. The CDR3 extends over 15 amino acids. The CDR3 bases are TGTGCCAGCAGCACCAAGACAGCCTTGGGGTCACCCCTCCACTTT. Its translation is CASSTKTALGSPLHF.

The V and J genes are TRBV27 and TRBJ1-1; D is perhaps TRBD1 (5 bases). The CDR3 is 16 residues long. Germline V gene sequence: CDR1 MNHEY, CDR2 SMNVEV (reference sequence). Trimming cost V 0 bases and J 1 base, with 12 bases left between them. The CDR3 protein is CASSLSPRTRNTEAFF. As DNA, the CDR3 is TGTGCCAGCAGTTTATCCCCCCGGACAAGGAACACTGAAGCTTTCTTT.

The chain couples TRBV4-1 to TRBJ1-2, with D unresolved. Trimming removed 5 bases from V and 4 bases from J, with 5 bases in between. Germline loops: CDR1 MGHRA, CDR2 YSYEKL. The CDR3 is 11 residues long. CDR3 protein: CASSGGYGYTF. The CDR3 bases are TGCGCCAGCAGCGGCGGCTATGGCTACACCTTC.

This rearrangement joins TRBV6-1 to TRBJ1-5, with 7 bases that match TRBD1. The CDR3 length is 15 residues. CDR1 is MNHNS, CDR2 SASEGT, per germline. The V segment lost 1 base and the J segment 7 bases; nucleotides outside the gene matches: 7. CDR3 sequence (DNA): TGTGCCAGCAGTGAAGGGCGAGGGGGCCACCAGCCCCAGCATTTT. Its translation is CASSEGRGGHQPQHF.

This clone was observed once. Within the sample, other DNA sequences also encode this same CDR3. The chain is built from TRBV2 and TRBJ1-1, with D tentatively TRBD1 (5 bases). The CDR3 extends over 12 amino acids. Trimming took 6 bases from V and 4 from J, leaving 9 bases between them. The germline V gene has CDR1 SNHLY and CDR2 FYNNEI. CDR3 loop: CASSPGGTEAFF. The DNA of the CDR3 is TGTGCCAGCAGCCCCGGGGGCACTGAAGCTTTCTTT.

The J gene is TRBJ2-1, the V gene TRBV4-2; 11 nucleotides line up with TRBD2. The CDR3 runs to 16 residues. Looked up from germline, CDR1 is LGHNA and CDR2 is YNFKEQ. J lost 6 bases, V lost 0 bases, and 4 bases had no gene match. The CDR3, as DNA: TGTGCCAGCAGCCAAGACGAGACTAGCGGGGCCAATGAGCAGTTCTTC. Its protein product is CASSQDETSGANEQFF.

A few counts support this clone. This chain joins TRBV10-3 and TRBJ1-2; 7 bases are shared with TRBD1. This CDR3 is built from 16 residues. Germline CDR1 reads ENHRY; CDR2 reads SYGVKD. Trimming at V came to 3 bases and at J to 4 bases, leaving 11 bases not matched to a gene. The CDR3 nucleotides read TGTGCCATCAGTGACTCTAAGACAGGGAGTAGCTATGGCTACACCTTC. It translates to CAISDSKTGSSYGYTF.

As DNA, the CDR3 is TGTGCCAGCAGTGGAGACAGGGTCACAGATACGCAGTATTTT. This gives the protein CASSGDRVTDTQYF. The genes are TRBV2 and TRBJ2-3, with 7 bases lining up with TRBD1. Trimming cost V 4 bases and J 2 bases; bases outside gene matches: 3. The CDR3 covers 14 residues. The germline CDR1 and CDR2 sequences are SNHLY and FYNNEI.

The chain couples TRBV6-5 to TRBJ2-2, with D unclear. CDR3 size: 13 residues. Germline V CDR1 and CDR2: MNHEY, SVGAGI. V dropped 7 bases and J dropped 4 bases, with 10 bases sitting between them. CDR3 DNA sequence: TGTGCCAGCAAGCCACAGACCACCGGGGAGCTGTTTTTT. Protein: CASKPQTTGELFF.

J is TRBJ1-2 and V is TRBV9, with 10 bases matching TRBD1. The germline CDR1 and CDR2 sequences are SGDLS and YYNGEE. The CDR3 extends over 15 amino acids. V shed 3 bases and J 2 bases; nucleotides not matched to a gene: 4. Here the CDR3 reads CASSEEDRGNYGYTF. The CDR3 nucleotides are TGTGCCAGCAGCGAGGAGGACAGGGGGAACTATGGCTACACCTTC.

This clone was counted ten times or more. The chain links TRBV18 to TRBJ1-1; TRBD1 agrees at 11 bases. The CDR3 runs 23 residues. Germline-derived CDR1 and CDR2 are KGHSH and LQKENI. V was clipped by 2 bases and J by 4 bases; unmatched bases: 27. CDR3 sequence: CASSPLSITGTGGTPVVSTEAFF. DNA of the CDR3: TGTGCCAGCTCACCATTAAGTATTACCGGGACAGGGGGAACCCCTGTTGTGAGCACTGAAGCTTTCTTT.